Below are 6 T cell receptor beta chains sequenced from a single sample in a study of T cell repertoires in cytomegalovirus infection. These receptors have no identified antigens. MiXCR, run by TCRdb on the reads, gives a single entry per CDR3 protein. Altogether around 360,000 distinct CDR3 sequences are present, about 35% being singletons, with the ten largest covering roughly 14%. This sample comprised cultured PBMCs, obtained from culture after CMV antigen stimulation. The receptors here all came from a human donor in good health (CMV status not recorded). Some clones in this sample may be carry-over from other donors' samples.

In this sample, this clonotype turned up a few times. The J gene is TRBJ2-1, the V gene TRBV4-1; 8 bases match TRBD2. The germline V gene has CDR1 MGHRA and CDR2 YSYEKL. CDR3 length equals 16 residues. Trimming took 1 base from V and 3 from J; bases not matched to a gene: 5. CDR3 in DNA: TGCGCCAGCAGCCAAGCAGCGGGAGCTGTCTACAATGAGCAGTTCTTC. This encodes CASSQAAGAVYNEQFF.

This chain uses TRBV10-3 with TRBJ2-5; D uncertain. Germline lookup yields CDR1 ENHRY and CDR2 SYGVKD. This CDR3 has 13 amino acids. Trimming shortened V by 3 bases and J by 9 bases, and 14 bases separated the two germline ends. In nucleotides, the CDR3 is TGTGCCATCAGTGACCGTGCGGACGAGGCCCAGTACTTC. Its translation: CAISDRADEAQYF.

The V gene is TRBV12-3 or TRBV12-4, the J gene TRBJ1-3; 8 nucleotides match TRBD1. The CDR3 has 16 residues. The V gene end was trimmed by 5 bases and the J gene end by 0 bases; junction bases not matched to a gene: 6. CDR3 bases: TGTGCCAGCAGTATGGGACAGGTTTACTCTGGAAACACCATATATTTT. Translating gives CASSMGQVYSGNTIYF.

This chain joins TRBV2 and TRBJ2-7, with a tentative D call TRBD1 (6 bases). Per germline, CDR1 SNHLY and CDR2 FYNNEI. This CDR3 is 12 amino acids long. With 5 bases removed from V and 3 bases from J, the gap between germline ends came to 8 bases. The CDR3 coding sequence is TGTGCCAGCAGTCAACAGGGCTACGAGCAGTACGTC. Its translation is CASSQQGYEQYV.

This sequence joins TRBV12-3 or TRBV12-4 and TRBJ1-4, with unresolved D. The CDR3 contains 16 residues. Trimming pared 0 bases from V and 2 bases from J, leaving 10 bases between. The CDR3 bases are TGTGCCAGCAGTTTAGCGTCCCAAAGGACTAATGAAAAACTGTTTTTT. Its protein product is CASSLASQRTNEKLFF.

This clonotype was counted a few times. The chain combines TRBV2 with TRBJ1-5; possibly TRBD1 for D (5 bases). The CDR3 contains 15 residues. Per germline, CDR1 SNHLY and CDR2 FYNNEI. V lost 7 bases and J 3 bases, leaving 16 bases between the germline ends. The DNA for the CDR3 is TGTGCCAGCACTCAAGCCTCAGGGACCAATCAGCCCCAGCATTTT. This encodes CASTQASGTNQPQHF.